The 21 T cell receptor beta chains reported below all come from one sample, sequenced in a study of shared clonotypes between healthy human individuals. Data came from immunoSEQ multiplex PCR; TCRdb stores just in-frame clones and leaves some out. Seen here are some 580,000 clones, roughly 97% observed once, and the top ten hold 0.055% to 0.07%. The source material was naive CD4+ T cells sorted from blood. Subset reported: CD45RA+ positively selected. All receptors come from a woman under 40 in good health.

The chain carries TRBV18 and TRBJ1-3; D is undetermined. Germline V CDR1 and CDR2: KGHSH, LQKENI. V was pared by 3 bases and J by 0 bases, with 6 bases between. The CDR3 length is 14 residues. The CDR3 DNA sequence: TGTGCCAGCTCACCCGACATCTCTGGAAACACCATATATTTT. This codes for CASSPDISGNTIYF.

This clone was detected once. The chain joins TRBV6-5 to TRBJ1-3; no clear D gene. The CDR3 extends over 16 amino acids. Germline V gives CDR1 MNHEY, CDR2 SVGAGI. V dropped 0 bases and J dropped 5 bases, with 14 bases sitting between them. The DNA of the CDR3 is TGTGCCAGCAGTTACTCGAGAGCTGCAGGACGAAACACCATATATTTT. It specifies CASSYSRAAGRNTIYF.

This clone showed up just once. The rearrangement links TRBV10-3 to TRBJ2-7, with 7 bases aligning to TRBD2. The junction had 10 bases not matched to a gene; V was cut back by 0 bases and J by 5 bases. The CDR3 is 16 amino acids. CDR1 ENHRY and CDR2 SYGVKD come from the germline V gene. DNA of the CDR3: TGTGCCATCAGTGAGTCGAACGCGGGAGCCAGGAACGAGCAGTACTTC. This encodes CAISESNAGARNEQYF.

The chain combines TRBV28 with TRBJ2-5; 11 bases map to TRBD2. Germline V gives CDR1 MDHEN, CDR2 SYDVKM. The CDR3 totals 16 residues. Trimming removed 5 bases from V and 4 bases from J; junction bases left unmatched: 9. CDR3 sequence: CASSRASGGIRETQYF. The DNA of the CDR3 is TGTGCCAGCAGTCGAGCTAGCGGGGGGATCCGAGAGACCCAGTACTTC.

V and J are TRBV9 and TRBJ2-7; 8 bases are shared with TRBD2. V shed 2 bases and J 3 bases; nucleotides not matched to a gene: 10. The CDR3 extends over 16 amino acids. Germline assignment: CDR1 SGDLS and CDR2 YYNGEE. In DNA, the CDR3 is TGTGCCAGCAGCGTCGCCGGTAGCGGGAACCTCTACGAGCAGTACTTC. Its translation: CASSVAGSGNLYEQYF. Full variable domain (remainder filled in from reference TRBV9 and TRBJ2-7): DSGVTQTPKHLITATGQRVTLRCSPRSGDLSVYWYQQSLDQGLQFLIQYYNGEERAKGNILERFSAQQFPDLHSELNLSSLELGDSALYFCASSVAGSGNLYEQYFGPGTRLTVT.

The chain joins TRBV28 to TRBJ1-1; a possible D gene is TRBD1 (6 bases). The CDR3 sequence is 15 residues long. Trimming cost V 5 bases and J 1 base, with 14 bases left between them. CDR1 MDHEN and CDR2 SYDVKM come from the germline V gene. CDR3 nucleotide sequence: TGTGCCAGCAGTGAAGGGGGGGTTTGGAACACTGAAGCTTTCTTT. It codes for CASSEGGVWNTEAFF.

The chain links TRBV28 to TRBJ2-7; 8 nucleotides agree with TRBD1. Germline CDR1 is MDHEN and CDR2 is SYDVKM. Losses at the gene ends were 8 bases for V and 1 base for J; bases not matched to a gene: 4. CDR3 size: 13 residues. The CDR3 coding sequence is TGTGCCAGCGGGCAGGGGGCGTCCTACGAGCAGTACTTC. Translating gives CASGQGASYEQYF.

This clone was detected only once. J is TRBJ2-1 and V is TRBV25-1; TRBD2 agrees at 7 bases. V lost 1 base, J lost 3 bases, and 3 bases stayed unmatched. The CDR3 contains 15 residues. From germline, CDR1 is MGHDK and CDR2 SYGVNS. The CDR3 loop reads CASSESSGIYNEQFF. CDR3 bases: TGTGCCAGCAGTGAATCAAGCGGGATCTACAATGAGCAGTTCTTC.

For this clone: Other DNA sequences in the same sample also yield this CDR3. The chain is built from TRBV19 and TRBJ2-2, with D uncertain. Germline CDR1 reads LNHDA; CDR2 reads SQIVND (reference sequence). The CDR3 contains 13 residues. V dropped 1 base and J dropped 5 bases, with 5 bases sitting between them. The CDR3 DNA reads TGTGCCAGTAGTATAGGTGGAACCGGGGAGCTGTTTTTT. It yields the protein CASSIGGTGELFF.

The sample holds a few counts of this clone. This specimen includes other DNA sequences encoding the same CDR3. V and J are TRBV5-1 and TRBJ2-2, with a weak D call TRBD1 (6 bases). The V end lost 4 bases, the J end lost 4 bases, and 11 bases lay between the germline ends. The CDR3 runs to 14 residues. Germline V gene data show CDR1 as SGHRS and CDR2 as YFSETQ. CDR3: CASSLGQPTGELFF. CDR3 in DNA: TGCGCCAGCAGCCTAGGACAGCCCACCGGGGAGCTGTTTTTT.

The CDR3 loop is CASSAEVGGEQFF. CDR3 bases: TGCGCCAGCAGCGCTGAAGTAGGGGGCGAGCAGTTCTTC. The V gene is TRBV5-1, the J gene TRBJ2-1; 7 nucleotides agree with TRBD1. Trimming at V came to 4 bases and at J to 10 bases, leaving 8 bases not matched to a gene. CDR3 length: 13 amino acids. Per the germline V gene, CDR1 is SGHRS and CDR2 is YFSETQ.

CDR3 sequence (DNA): TGTGCCAGCAGTTTACTCGGCAGTAAGTTCTACGAGCAGTACTTC. This translates into CASSLLGSKFYEQYF. The chain joins TRBV28 to TRBJ2-7; no clear D gene. This CDR3 contains 15 residues. Germline lookup yields CDR1 MDHEN and CDR2 SYDVKM. V lost 2 bases and J 3 bases, leaving 14 bases between the germline ends.

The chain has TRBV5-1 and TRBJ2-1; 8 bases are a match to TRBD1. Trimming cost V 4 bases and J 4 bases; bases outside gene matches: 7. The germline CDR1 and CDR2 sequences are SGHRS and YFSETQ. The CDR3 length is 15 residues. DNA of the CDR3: TGCGCCAGCAGCCAAGGACAGGGACCGTACAATGAGCAGTTCTTC. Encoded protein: CASSQGQGPYNEQFF. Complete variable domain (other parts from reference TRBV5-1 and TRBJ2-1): KAGVTQTPRYLIKTRGQQVTLSCSPISGHRSVSWYQQTPGQGLQFLFEYFSETQRNKGNFPGRFSGRQFSNSRSEMNVSTLELGDSALYLCASSQGQGPYNEQFFGPGTRLTVL.

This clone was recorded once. The CDR3 coding sequence is TGTGCCTGGAGTGTCCACAGGGCTCCCCAGCATTTT. Protein sequence: CAWSVHRAPQHF. The chain is built from TRBV30 and TRBJ1-5; D might be TRBD1 (6 bases). CDR1 is GTSNPN, CDR2 SVGIG, per germline (reference sequence). The CDR3 contains 12 residues. V was pared by 0 bases and J by 10 bases, with 10 bases between.

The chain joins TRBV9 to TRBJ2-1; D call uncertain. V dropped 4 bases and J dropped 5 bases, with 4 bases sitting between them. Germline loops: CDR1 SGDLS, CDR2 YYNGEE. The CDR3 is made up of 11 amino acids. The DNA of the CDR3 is TGTGCCAGCAGCTACCACAATGAGCAGTTCTTC. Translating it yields CASSYHNEQFF.

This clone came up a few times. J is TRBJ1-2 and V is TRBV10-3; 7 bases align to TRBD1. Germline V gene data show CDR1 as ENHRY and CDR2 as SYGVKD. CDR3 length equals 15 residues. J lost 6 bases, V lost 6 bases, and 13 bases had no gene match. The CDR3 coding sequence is TGTGCCATCAGGGGCGCGACAGGGCCCAGGGATGGCTACACCTTC. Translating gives CAIRGATGPRDGYTF.

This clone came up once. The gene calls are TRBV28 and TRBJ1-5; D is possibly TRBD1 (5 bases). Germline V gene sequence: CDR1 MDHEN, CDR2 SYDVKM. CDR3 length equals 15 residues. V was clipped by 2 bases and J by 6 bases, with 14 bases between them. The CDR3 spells CASSLPSQGGQPQHF. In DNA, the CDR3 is TGTGCCAGCAGTTTACCTTCGCAGGGTGGTCAGCCCCAGCATTTT.

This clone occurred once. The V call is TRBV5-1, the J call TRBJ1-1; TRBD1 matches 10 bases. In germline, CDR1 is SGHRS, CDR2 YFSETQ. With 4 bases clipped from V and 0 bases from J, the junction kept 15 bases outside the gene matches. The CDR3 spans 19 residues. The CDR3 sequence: CASSVPGQGTLSVNTEAFF. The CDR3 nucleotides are TGCGCCAGCAGCGTACCGGGACAGGGGACTCTAAGTGTGAACACTGAAGCTTTCTTT. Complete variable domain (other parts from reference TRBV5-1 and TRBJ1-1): KAGVTQTPRYLIKTRGQQVTLSCSPISGHRSVSWYQQTPGQGLQFLFEYFSETQRNKGNFPGRFSGRQFSNSRSEMNVSTLELGDSALYLCASSVPGQGTLSVNTEAFFGQGTRLTVV.

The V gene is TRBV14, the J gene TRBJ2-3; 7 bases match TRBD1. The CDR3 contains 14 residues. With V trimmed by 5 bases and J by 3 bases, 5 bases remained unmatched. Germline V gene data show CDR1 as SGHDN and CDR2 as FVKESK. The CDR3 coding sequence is TGTGCCAGCAGCATAACGACAGGGACAGATACGCAGTATTTT. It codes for CASSITTGTDTQYF.

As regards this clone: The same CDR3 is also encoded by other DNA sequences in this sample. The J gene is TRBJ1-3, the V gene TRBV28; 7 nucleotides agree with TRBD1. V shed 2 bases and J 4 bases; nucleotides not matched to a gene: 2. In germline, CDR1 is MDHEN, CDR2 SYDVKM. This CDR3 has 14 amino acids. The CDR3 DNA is TGTGCCAGCAGTTTAACAGGGGTGGGAAACACCATATATTTT. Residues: CASSLTGVGNTIYF.

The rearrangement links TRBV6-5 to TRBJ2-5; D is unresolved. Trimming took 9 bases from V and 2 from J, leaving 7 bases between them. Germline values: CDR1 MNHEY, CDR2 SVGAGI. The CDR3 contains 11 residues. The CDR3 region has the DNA TGTGCCAGGCCCCTACAAGAGACCCAGTACTTC. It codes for CARPLQETQYF.